The clone carrying this T cell receptor (beta chain) was detected ten times or more. Its antigen remains unknown. The sample is drawn from a study of T-cell memory formation after mild COVID-19. Across the study: The TCR clusters were mostly specific to one donor. General study findings and limits: Mainly CM and EM harbored the contracting CD4+ clones; mainly EMRA harbored the CD8+ ones.

The CDR3 length is 12 residues. J lost 5 bases, V lost 7 bases, and 6 bases had no gene match. Germline CDR1 reads SQVTM; CDR2 reads ANQGSEA. Each CDR3 protein gets one entry after TCRdb re-called the 5' RACE reads with MiXCR. The data hold 200,000 or so distinct CDR3 sequences, with 9.5% to 10% observed a single time. The V and J genes are TRBV29-1 and TRBJ2-7; 9 positions agree with TRBD1. The TCR comes from a young man who had mild COVID-19 (a few samples of this study predate the infection). Cell type and time point are not known. The specimen was PBMCs or a T cell subset sorted from them (not recorded which). CDR3: CSARRDRDEQYF. The CDR3 DNA follows: TGCAGCGCACGCCGGGACAGGGACGAGCAGTACTTC.